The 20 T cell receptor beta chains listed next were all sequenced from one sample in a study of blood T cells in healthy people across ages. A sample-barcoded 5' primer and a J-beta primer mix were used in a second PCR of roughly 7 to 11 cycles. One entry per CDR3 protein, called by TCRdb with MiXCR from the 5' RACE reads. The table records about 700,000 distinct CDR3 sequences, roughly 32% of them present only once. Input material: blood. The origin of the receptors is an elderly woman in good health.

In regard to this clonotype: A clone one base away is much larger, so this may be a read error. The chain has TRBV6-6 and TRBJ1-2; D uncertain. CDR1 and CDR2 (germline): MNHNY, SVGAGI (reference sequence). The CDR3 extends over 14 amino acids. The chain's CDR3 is CACSSLRSNYGYTF. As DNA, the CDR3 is TGTGCCTGCAGTTCCCTTCGTAGCAACTATGGCTACACCTTC.

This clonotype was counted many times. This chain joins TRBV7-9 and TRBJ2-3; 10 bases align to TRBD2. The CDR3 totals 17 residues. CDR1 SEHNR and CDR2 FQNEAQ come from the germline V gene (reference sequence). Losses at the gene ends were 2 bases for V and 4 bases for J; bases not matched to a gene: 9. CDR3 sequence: CASSLRGTSVFPDTQYF. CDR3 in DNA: TGTGCCAGCAGCTTAAGGGGGACTAGCGTTTTTCCAGATACGCAGTATTTT.

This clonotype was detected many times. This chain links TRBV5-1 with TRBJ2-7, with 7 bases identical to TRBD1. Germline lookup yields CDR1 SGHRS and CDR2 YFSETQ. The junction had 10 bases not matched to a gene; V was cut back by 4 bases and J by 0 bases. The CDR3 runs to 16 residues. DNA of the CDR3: TGCGCCAGCAGCACGCCCCGGACAGGCGGCTCCTACGAGCAGTACTTC. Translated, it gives CASSTPRTGGSYEQYF.

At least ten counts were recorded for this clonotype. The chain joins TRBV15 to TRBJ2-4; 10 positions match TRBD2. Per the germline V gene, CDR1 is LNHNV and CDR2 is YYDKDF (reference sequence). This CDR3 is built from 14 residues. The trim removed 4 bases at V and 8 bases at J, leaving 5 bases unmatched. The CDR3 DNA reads TGTGCCACCAGCATAGGGACTAGCGTTGACATTCAGTACTTC. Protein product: CATSIGTSVDIQYF.

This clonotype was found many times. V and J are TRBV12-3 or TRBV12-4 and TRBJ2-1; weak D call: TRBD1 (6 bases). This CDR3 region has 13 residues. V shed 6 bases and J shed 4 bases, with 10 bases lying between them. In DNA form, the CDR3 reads TGTGCCAGCAGGTCAACAGGGTACAATGAGCAGTTCTTC. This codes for CASRSTGYNEQFF.

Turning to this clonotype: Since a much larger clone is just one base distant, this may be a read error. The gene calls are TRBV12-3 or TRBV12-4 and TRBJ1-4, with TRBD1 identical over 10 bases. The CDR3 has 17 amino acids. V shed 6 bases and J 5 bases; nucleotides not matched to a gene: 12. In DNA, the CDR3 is TGTGCCAGCAGCCCAACTTTACCGGGACAGGGGAATGAAAAACTGTTTTTT. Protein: CASSPTLPGQGNEKLFF.

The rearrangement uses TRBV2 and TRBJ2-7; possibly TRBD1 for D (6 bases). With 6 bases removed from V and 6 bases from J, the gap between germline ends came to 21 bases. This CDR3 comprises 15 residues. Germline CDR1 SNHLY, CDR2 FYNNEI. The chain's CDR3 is CASSSGAILSTEQYF. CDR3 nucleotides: TGTGCCAGCAGCTCAGGGGCCATCCTCTCTACCGAGCAGTACTTC.

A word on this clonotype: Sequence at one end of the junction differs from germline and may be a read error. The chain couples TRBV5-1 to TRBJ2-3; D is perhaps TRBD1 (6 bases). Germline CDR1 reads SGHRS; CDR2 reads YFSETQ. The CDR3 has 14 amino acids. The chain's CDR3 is CANSYRVGTDTQYF. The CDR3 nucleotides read TGCGCCAACAGCTACAGGGTCGGCACAGATACGCAGTATTTT.

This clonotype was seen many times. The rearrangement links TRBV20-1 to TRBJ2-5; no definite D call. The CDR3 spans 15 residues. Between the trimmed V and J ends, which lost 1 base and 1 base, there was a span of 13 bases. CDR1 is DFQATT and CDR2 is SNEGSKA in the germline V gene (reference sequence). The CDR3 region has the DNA TGCAGTGCTAGAGCGCCCACAGCCACCCAAGAGACCCAGTACTTC. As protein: CSARAPTATQETQYF.

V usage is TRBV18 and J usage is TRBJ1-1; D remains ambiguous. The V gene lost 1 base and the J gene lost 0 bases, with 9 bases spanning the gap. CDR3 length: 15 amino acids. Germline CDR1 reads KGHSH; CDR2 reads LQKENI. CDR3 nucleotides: TGTGCCAGCTCACCACTCAGAAACATGAACACTGAAGCTTTCTTT. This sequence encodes CASSPLRNMNTEAFF. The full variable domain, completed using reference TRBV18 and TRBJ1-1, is NAGVMQNPRHLVRRRGQEARLRCSPMKGHSHVYWYRQLPEEGLKFMVYLQKENIIDESGMPKERFSAEFPKEGPSILRIQQVVRGDSAAYFCASSPLRNMNTEAFFGQGTRLTVV.

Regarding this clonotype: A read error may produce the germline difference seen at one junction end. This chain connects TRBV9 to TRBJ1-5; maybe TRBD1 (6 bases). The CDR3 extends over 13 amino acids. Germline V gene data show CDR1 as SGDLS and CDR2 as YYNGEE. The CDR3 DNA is TGTGCTAGCAGCGTGGGGGCGGGTCGGCCCCAGCATTTT. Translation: CASSVGAGRPQHF.

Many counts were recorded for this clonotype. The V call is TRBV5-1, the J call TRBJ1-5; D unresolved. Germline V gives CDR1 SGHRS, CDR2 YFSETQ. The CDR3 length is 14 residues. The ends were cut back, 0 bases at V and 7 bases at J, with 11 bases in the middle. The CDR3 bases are TGCGCCAGCAGCTTGGCCGAGGGAGACCAGCCCCAGCATTTT. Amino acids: CASSLAEGDQPQHF.

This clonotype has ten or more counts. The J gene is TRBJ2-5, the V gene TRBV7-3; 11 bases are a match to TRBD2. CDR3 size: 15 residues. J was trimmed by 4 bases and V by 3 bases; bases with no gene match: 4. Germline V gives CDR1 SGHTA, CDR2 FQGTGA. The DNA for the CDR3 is TGTGCCAGCAGCTTCCTAGCGGGGGGAACAGAGACCCAGTACTTC. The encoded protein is CASSFLAGGTETQYF.

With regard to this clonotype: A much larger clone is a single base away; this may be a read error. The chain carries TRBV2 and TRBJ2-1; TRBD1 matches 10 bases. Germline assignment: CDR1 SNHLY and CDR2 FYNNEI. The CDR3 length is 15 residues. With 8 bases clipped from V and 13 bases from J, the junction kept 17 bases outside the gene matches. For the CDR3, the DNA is TGTGCCAGCCCCCAGGACAGGGGGGTACGGGAGACCCAGTTCTTC. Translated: CASPQDRGVRETQFF.

The CDR3, as DNA: TGCAGCGTTGAAGTCCCACAGTGGGACAAAAACATTCAGTACTTC. This codes for CSVEVPQWDKNIQYF. J is TRBJ2-5 and V is TRBV29-1; D unclear. The J call may not be correct, given that the DNA end is closer to TRBJ2-4. The V gene's germline CDR1 is SQVTM and CDR2 ANQGSEA. The CDR3 extends over 15 amino acids.

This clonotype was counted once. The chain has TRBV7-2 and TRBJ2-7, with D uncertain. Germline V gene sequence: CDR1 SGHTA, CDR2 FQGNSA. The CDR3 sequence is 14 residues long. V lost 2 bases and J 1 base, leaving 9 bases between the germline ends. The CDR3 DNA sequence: TGTGCCAGCAGCTTACTTCGGGCGTCCTACGAGCAGTACTTC. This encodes CASSLLRASYEQYF.

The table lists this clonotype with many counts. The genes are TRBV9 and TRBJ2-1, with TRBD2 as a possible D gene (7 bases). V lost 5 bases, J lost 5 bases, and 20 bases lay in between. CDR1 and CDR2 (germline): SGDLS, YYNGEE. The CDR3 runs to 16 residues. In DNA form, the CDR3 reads TGTGCCAGCAGGGGGGGGGAGGGGGTAGAAAACAATGAGCAGTTCTTC. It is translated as CASRGGEGVENNEQFF.

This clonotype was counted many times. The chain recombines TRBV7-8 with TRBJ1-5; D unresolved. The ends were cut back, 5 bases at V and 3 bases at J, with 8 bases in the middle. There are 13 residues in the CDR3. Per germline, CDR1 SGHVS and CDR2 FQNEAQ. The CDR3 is CASSAGVNQPQHF. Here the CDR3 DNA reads TGTGCCAGCAGCGCCGGGGTCAATCAGCCCCAGCATTTT.

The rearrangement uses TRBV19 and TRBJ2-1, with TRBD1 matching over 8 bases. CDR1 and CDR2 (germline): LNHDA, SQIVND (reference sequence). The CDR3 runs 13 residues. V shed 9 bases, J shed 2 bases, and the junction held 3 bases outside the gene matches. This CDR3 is CASADRAYNEQFF. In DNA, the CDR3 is TGTGCCAGCGCGGACAGGGCCTACAATGAGCAGTTCTTC.

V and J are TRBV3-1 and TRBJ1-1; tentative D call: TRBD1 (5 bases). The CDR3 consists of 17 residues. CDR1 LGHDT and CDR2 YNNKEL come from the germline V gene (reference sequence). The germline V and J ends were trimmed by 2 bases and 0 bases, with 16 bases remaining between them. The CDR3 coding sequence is TGTGCCAGCAGCCAATTTATAGCCCAGGGAATGAACACTGAAGCTTTCTTT. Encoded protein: CASSQFIAQGMNTEAFF.